This T cell receptor beta chain derives from a study of molecular identifiers for immune sequencing clone quantification listed by TCRdb under 2018. Looking at the study overall: For a replicate experiment, RNA from approximately 20,000 or 100,000 naive CD8 T cells was divided into five aliquots, of which four were sequenced. This methods study used CD8 T cells to benchmark TCR RNA copy counting and molecular-identifier clustering-based TCR repertoire sequencing (MIDCIRS). Study-wide conclusions, independent of this receptor: Even against a background of one million naive CD8 T cells, spiked-in Jurkat TCR RNA amounting to a single cell's worth was reported to be detectable. The naive libraries included spiked-in Jurkat TCR RNA (about nine copies' worth), and this RNA is not part of the donor repertoire. The sizes of highly expanded clones could end up underestimated when identical TCR molecules share a barcode. Modeling indicated approximately 3.1 TCR RNA copies recovered per cell, compared with 7.5 to 10 by digital PCR, which implies a capture efficiency of approximately 30%. In CMV-specific effector cells, over 98% of molecules were held by clones above 20 RNA copies, whereas under 1% of molecules were held by such clones in naive cells. When barcode sub-clustering was not used, chimeric consensus sequences inflated TCR diversity, with chimeras reaching as high as 47%.

Libraries were constructed by PCR. Data came from an Illumina HiSeq 4000. Bulk TCR libraries were prepared as previously described, using TCR primers listed in Table S5. Purification of total RNA was performed with the Qiagen AllPrep DNA/RNA kit. Reads from multiple sequencing runs of the same library were pooled before analysis. Turning to the authors' computational methods: Reads were retained only if the reads had an exact TCR constant sequence, and the retained reads were trimmed to 150 nt and grouped according to their 12-nt molecular barcodes. Reads within each barcode group were sub-clustered using a 15% Levenshtein threshold, and quality-weighted consensus sequences were constructed for each RNA molecule. Non-functional sequences were discarded, and so were lower-count sequences lying one edit away from another sequence. Barcode sub-clusters with fewer than 20% of the maximum read count were removed, based on fitting two negative binomial distributions. TCRdb reanalyzed the raw reads on its own, using fastp at Q25 for trimming and MiXCR for clone calling, and kept in-frame beta chains. Records with the same CDR3 protein are collapsed into one entry carrying the most frequent genes and DNA. TCRdb assigned the V and J calls; the authors' analysis was not used. For this sample the table gives 600,000 to 650,000 distinct CDR3 sequences, of which 15% to 20% were detected only once. In total, the top ten clones hold roughly 0.9% of the sample.

Libraries of naive CD8 T cells were generated from roughly 21,000 to 960,000 sorted cells, with 10%, 30% or 50% of the purified RNA used. On a BD FACSAria II, naive CD8 T cells were FACS-sorted as CD8+CD4-CCR7+CD45RA+ and collected into RLT Plus buffer. To test detection sensitivity, Jurkat RNA equal to ten TCR copies was added to samples of about 20,000-1,100,000 naive CD8 T cells. CD8 T cells were enriched using RosetteSep CD8+ T Cell Enrichment Cocktail and Ficoll-Paque, and the enriched cells then underwent ACK red cell lysis. In its sample, this clonotype was seen many times. Its antigen specificity is not known. Nothing much larger sits one base from this clone, and base qualities are not available. The CDR3 measures 18 amino acids from cysteine to phenylalanine. The retained sequence is limited to the CDR3, 54 bases, with the frame set at the first base. Per the germline V gene, SGHTA is the CDR1 and FQGNSA is the CDR2. The germline ends are 21 bases apart after V is trimmed by 6 bases and J by 0 bases.

The sequencing input was naive CD8+ T cells from blood, with Jurkat cell RNA spiked in. The intended sense of this specimen's cell subset or site label: FACS-sorted CD8+CD4-CCR7+CD45RA+ naive T cells. Here the chain combines TRBV7-2 and TRBJ1-5, with no confidently assigned D gene. This receptor was obtained from a human donor in good health. Some libraries in this study had Jurkat cell RNA spiked in. CDR3 sequence: CASSHIIGTSNSNQPQHF. Here is the DNA: TGTGCCAGCAGTCACATTATAGGTACATCGAATAGCAATCAGCCCCAGCATTTT.